This T cell receptor (beta chain) was obtained from a study of OX40 agonist ivuxolimab in advanced cancers. Sequencing used immunoSEQ multiplex PCR; TCRdb keeps in-frame clones, though not all of them. Of approximately 110,000 clones listed, 85% to 95% are singletons. This CDR3 spans 13 amino acids. Trimming removed 6 bases at V and 1 base at J, with 10 bases between. Looked up from germline, CDR1 is MNHNS and CDR2 is SASEGT. The clonotype comes from an adult with an advanced solid tumor such as melanoma, head and neck, liver or kidney cancer. This chain joins TRBV6-1 and TRBJ2-7; D possibly corresponds to TRBD1 (6 bases). Sample: CD4+ or CD8+ T cells sorted from blood, taken in a trial of the OX40 agonist ivuxolimab. This CDR3 is CASRQGFSYEQYF. The DNA for the CDR3 is TGTGCCAGCAGACAGGGATTTTCCTACGAGCAGTACTTC.